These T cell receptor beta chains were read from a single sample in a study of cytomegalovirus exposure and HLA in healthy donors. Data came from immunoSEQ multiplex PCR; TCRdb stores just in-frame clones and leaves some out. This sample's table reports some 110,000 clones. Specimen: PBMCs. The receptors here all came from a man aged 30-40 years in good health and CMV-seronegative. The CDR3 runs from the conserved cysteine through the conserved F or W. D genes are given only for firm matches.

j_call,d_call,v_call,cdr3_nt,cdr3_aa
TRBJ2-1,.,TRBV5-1,TGCGCCAGCAGCTCCCGACGGAGCTCCTACAATGAGCAGTTCTTC,CASSSRRSSYNEQFF
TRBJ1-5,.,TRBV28,TGTGCCAGCAGCCCTATCCATCAGCCCCAGCATTTT,CASSPIHQPQHF
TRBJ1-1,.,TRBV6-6,TGTGCCAGCAGTTACTCGAGGGGGGGTCCTGAAGCTTTCTTT,CASSYSRGGPEAFF
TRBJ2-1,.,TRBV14,TGTGCCAGCAGCCAACTTATCACCCCGGGGATCAATGAGCAGTTCTTC,CASSQLITPGINEQFF
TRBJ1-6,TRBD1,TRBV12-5,TGTGCTAGTGGTTTGGTACCGGGACAGGGGGCGCGGAATTCACCCCTCCACTTT,CASGLVPGQGARNSPLHF
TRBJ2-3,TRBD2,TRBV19,TGTGCCAGTAGTCCCCGGACTAGCGGGGGGACTGACACAGATACGCAGTATTTT,CASSPRTSGGTDTDTQYF
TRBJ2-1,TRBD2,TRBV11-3,TGTGCCAGCAGCTCTAGCGGGGGGGCTGCCATGGAGGAGCAGTTCTTC,CASSSSGGAAMEEQFF
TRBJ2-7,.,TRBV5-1,TGCGCCAGCAGCTTGGTCGGCAGCGGCTACTACGAGCAGTACTTC,CASSLVGSGYYEQYF
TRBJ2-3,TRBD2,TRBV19,TGTGCCAGTAGTCCACGGACTAGCGGTCTAAGCACAGATACGCAGTATTTT,CASSPRTSGLSTDTQYF
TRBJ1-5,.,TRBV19,TGTGCCAGTAGTATAGCCTGGGGGGGGAAAGGGCAGCCCCAGCATTTT,CASSIAWGGKGQPQHF
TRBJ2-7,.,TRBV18,TGTGCCAGCTCACAGGGGCCCTACGAGCAGTACTTC,CASSQGPYEQYF
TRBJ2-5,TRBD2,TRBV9,TGTGCCAGCAGCGTCCCTCTAGCGGGGAGCGGAGAGACCCAGTACTTC,CASSVPLAGSGETQYF
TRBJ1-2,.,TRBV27,TGTGCCAGCACCCCTAATTGGGCCTCCTATGGCTACACCTTC,CASTPNWASYGYTF
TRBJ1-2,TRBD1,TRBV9,TGTGCCAGCACCCACCACTTGACAGGGGATGGCTACACCTTC,CASTHHLTGDGYTF
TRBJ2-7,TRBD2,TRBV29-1,TGCAGCGTCCCGGGACTAGCTCCCTACGAGCAGTACTTC,CSVPGLAPYEQYF
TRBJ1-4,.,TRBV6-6,TGTGCCAGCAGTCCACGGGGGTATGAAAAACTGTTTTTT,CASSPRGYEKLFF
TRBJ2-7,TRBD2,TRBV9,TGTGCCAGCAGCGCTAGCGGGGGGGTATACGAGCAGTACTTC,CASSASGGVYEQYF
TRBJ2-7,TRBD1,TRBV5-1,TGCGCCAGCGGGACAGGGGGATACGAGCAGTACTTC,CASGTGGYEQYF
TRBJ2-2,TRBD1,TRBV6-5,TGTGCCAGCAGTAGGAGACAGGGAGCTCCCGGGGAGCTGTTTTTT,CASSRRQGAPGELFF
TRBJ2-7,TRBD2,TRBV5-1,TGCGCCTCGGGGGGGCCCGACTACGAGCAGTACTTC,CASGGPDYEQYF
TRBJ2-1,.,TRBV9,TGTGCCAGCAGCGTTGGCAGCTCCTACAATGAGCAGTTCTTC,CASSVGSSYNEQFF
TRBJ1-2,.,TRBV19,TGTGCCAGTAGTATTTGGGGAGTGGGTGGCTACACCTTC,CASSIWGVGGYTF